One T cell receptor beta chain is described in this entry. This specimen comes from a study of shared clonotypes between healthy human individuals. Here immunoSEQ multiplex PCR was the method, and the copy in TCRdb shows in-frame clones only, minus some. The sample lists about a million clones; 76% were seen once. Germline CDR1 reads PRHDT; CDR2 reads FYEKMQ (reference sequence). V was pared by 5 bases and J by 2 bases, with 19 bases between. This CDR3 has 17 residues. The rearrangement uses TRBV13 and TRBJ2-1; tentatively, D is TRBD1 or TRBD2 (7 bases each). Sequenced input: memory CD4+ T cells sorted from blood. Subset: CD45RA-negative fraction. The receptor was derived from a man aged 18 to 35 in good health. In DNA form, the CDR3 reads TGTGCCAGCAGCAGACAATCGGGGAGGGGGCCCTACAATGAGCAGTTCTTC. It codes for CASSRQSGRGPYNEQFF.